Listed here are 17 T cell receptor beta chains from one sample, sequenced in a study of shared clonotypes between healthy human individuals. Assay: immunoSEQ multiplex PCR; the TCRdb copy retains only in-frame clones and omits some. The data hold roughly 500,000 clones, with about 85% observed a single time. The specimen sequenced was PBMCs. These receptors originate from a woman between 40 and 50 years old in good health. Some clones in this sample may be carry-over from other donors' samples.

This clone has just one count. The genes are TRBV15 and TRBJ1-2; tentatively, D is TRBD1 (5 bases). The germline V and J ends were trimmed by 0 bases and 8 bases, with 13 bases remaining between them. This CDR3 is built from 14 residues. The germline V gene encodes CDR1 LNHNV and CDR2 YYDKDF (reference sequence). DNA for the CDR3: TGTGCCACCAGCAGAGATCGTGTAGGGGTGGGCTACACCTTC. It translates to CATSRDRVGVGYTF.

This clone has just one count. The rearrangement uses TRBV15 and TRBJ2-7, with D possibly being TRBD1 (5 bases). This CDR3 is 14 amino acids long. Trimming cost V 1 base and J 4 bases, with 11 bases left between them. Germline V gives CDR1 LNHNV, CDR2 YYDKDF (reference sequence). The CDR3 is CATSRVPQGYEQYF. The CDR3 nucleotides read TGTGCCACCAGCAGAGTCCCTCAGGGTTACGAGCAGTACTTC.

For the CDR3, the DNA is TGCGCCAGCTGGGGGGTCCAAAATGAGCAGTTCTTC. It translates to CASWGVQNEQFF. The rearrangement uses TRBV10-1 and TRBJ2-1, with TRBD2 as a possible D gene (6 bases). Germline V gene lookup returns CDR1 WNHNN and CDR2 SYGVQD (reference sequence). The CDR3 extends over 12 amino acids. Trimming removed 8 bases at V and 7 bases at J, with 12 bases between.

The chain employs TRBV7-9 and TRBJ2-2; perhaps D is TRBD1 or TRBD2 (6 bases each). Trimming took off 5 bases at V and 5 bases at J, with 15 bases between the two ends. Germline V gene data show CDR1 as SEHNR and CDR2 as FQNEAQ (reference sequence). The CDR3 totals 15 residues. This CDR3 is CASSLRLGGTGELFF. For the CDR3, the DNA is TGTGCCAGCAGCCTCAGACTAGGGGGTACCGGGGAGCTGTTTTTT. Full variable domain (remainder filled in from reference TRBV7-9 and TRBJ2-2): DTGVSQNPRHKITKRGQNVTFRCDPISEHNRLYWYRQTLGQGPEFLTYFQNEAQLEKSRLLSDRFSAERPKGSFSTLEIQRTEQGDSAMYLCASSLRLGGTGELFFGEGSRLTVL.

This clone was seen at least ten times. The same CDR3 arises from other DNA sequences in this sample as well. J is TRBJ2-1 and V is TRBV7-9; 8 positions agree with TRBD2. V gave up 0 bases and J gave up 4 bases; unmatched junction bases: 8. CDR1 SEHNR and CDR2 FQNEAQ come from the germline V gene (reference sequence). This CDR3 contains 17 residues. The CDR3 DNA follows: TGTGCCAGCAGCTTAGCAGGGGGACTAGATTTATACAATGAGCAGTTCTTC. Amino acids: CASSLAGGLDLYNEQFF.

To note about this clone: A far larger clone is one nucleotide away, so this likely arose from a read error. The chain joins TRBV29-1 to TRBJ1-2; perhaps TRBD1 as D (6 bases). Deletions cut 7 bases from V and 2 bases from J, with 11 bases between. The germline V gene has CDR1 SQVTM and CDR2 ANQGSEA. This CDR3 contains 12 residues. This chain's CDR3 is CSAGTSNYGYTF. In DNA, the CDR3 is TGCAGCGCTGGGACATCAAACTATGGCTACACCTTC.

The chain has TRBV28 and TRBJ2-5; TRBD1 matches 7 bases. The germline V gene has CDR1 MDHEN and CDR2 SYDVKM. V trimming: 3 bases; J trimming: 2 bases; junction bases outside the gene matches: 6. The CDR3 totals 15 residues. The CDR3 loop is CASSFRGFKQETQYF. The DNA for the CDR3 is TGTGCCAGCAGTTTCAGGGGGTTCAAGCAAGAGACCCAGTACTTC.

This clone was seen only once. The chain combines TRBV7-2 with TRBJ1-2, with D maybe TRBD1 (5 bases). Germline CDR1 and CDR2: SGHTA and FQGNSA. This CDR3 is 14 amino acids long. The V and J ends lost 5 bases and 8 bases respectively, with 18 bases between them. CDR3 coding DNA: TGTGCCAGCAGCCAATCGGCCAGGGTAGGGGGCTACACCTTC. It encodes CASSQSARVGGYTF. The full variable domain, with the rest looked up from reference TRBV7-2 and TRBJ1-2, is GAGVSQSPSNKVTEKGKDVELRCDPISGHTALYWYRQSLGQGLEFLIYFQGNSAPDKSGLPSDRFSAERTGGSVSTLTIQRTQQEDSAVYLCASSQSARVGGYTFGSGTRLTVV.

The chain employs TRBV27 and TRBJ1-1; D is unclear. V was cut by 8 bases and J by 5 bases, with 18 bases left in between. Germline CDR1 is MNHEY and CDR2 is SMNVEV (reference sequence). The CDR3 covers 14 residues. The CDR3 DNA reads TGTGCCAGCGGCATCCCGGGGATGGGTACTGAAGCTTTCTTT. Protein: CASGIPGMGTEAFF.

In its sample, this clone was seen a few times. The V gene is TRBV30, the J gene TRBJ1-1; maybe TRBD1 (5 bases). Deletions cut 7 bases from V and 3 bases from J, with 15 bases between. The CDR3 runs 13 residues. CDR1 is GTSNPN, CDR2 SVGIG, per germline (reference sequence). The CDR3 coding sequence is TGTGCCTCGTCTCGCCTGGGGGACACTGAAGCTTTCTTT. Encoded protein: CASSRLGDTEAFF.

This chain joins TRBV7-8 and TRBJ2-7, with no clear D. Per germline, CDR1 SGHVS and CDR2 FQNEAQ. Trimming removed 2 bases at V and 2 bases at J, with 7 bases between. This CDR3 has 13 amino acids. CDR3 DNA: TGTGCCAGCAGCTTAAGAGTTCCCTACGAGCAGTACTTC. Its protein is CASSLRVPYEQYF.

The chain recombines TRBV28 with TRBJ2-7; the D gene is possibly TRBD2 (6 bases). Trimming took off 4 bases at V and 4 bases at J, with 20 bases between the two ends. The germline V gene encodes CDR1 MDHEN and CDR2 SYDVKM. The CDR3 sequence is 16 residues long. CDR3 region: CASSSLTSQSTYEQYF. The CDR3 region has the DNA TGTGCCAGCAGTTCCCTTACTAGCCAGAGCACGTACGAGCAGTACTTC.

This rearrangement joins TRBV28 to TRBJ1-5; D gene uncertain. The CDR3 consists of 14 residues. Between the trimmed V and J ends, which lost 5 bases and 4 bases, there was a span of 12 bases. CDR1 and CDR2 from the germline V gene are MDHEN and SYDVKM. CDR3 region: CASSPRGLNQPQHF. CDR3 DNA sequence: TGTGCCAGCAGTCCCCGAGGGTTAAATCAGCCCCAGCATTTT.

On this clone itself: This specimen includes other DNA sequences encoding the same CDR3. This chain uses TRBV30 with TRBJ2-3, with 11 positions matching TRBD2. Unmatched junction bases numbered 1, after V lost 3 bases and J lost 5 bases. The CDR3 runs 13 residues. CDR1 and CDR2 from the germline V gene are GTSNPN and SVGIG (reference sequence). CDR3 loop: CAWRLAGVDTQYF. The CDR3 region has the DNA TGTGCCTGGAGACTAGCGGGAGTAGATACGCAGTATTTT.

Concerning this clone: A read error is the likely source, as a far larger clone sits one nucleotide away. Because the CDR3 is missing its conserved closing phenylalanine or tryptophan, this is likely a read error. The chain links TRBV6-1 to TRBJ2-7, with 9 bases lining up with TRBD1. The CDR3 has 13 amino acids. Germline V gives CDR1 MNHNS, CDR2 SASEGT. Trimming took 7 bases from V and 3 from J; bases not matched to a gene: 4. The chain's CDR3 is CASNPTGGYEQYL. The CDR3 region has the DNA TGTGCCAGCAACCCGACAGGGGGCTACGAGCAGTACTTA.

On this clone: A much larger clonotype is one base distant, so this may be a read error. This chain uses TRBV7-2 with TRBJ1-5; 8 nucleotides agree with TRBD1. With V trimmed by 3 bases and J by 2 bases, 3 bases remained unmatched. The germline gives CDR1 SGHTA, CDR2 FQGNSA. The CDR3 totals 15 residues. The CDR3 bases are TGTGCCAGCAGCTTTGACAGGGGTGGCAATCAGCCCCAGCATTTT. Its protein product is CASSFDRGGNQPQHF.

The chain combines TRBV4-3 with TRBJ2-7, with D possibly matching TRBD1 (6 bases). With 3 bases removed from V and 7 bases from J, the gap between germline ends came to 22 bases. CDR3 length equals 16 residues. Germline CDR1 and CDR2: LGHNA and YSLEER. The CDR3 here is CASSQYLQGATGEQYF. The CDR3 nucleotides are TGCGCCAGCAGCCAGTACTTACAGGGAGCCACCGGGGAGCAGTACTTC.